This T cell receptor beta chain is drawn from a study of cytomegalovirus exposure and HLA in healthy donors (dated by TCRdb to between 2016 and 2019). As for the study more broadly: The 670 or so repertoires of the first cohort and the roughly 110 validation repertoires were produced on the same platform, according to a later analysis. The study was designed to test whether signatures of past pathogen exposure could be identified by cataloging public T cell receptors. In addition to the first cohort of 666 subjects, a separate validation cohort of about 120 different subjects was used. The study combined high-throughput TCR immunosequencing, statistical association of individual TCRs with disease status, and machine learning to predict cytomegalovirus infection status.

Findings and caveats that apply to the study as a whole: In the study, some 180 TCR beta chains were listed as associated with cytomegalovirus. In both the original and validation cohorts, the classifier was reported to diagnose cytomegalovirus status with high specificity and sensitivity. In a later analysis, TCRs clustered in the first cohort were found to also tend to co-occur in the roughly 120 validation repertoires, with 94% of cluster scores above 0. The authors suggested that the approach could potentially be generalized to other disease states and immunological phenotypes. Across donors, most TCR sequences were observed very rarely, whereas some public TCRs were present in many individuals. A later analysis had no HLA typing for the validation cohort, so co-occurrence there was scored across all 110 or so repertoires. A few of the identified cytomegalovirus-associated TCR beta chains were confirmed in vitro to be specific for cytomegalovirus antigens.

Donors formed part of the validation cohort, which comprised fewer than 150 subjects and was distinct from the first cohort of 550 to 850 subjects. The CDR3, cysteine through phenylalanine, is 16 amino acids long. Only the CDR3 DNA is retained, 48 bases long and in frame from the first base. The CDR1 and CDR2 encoded by the germline V gene are SGHVS and FQNEAQ. V and J are truncated by 5 bases and 0 bases respectively, leaving an intervening sequence of 13 bases. The receptor library was made with the immunoSEQ multiplex PCR assay. As for the original processing: To diagnose cytomegalovirus status from the catalog of TCR beta chain sequences, a statistical classification framework was built. The clones in this table, taken by TCRdb from immuneACCESS, are in-frame only. Not every clone is retained; where verified, under half of the shortfall comes from an unresolved V gene, and the cause of the rest is unknown. That table furnishes V, J and clone size, whereas the DNA furnished D and trimming. For this sample the table gives 150,000 to 200,000 clones, of which around 87% were detected only once. The ten top clones hold roughly 1.4% of the sample.

In regard to this clone: There is no known antigen for this receptor. Qualities for individual bases were not recorded, and no much larger clone is one base off.

The source material was PBMCs. This receptor was taken from a woman in her twenties or thirties in good health and CMV-seronegative. The sequence links TRBV7-8 to TRBJ2-2, with the D gene not confidently named. The sequence in DNA is TGTGCCAGCAGCCCAAATCGGGTTCCGAACACCGGGGAGCTGTTTTTT. Translation gives CASSPNRVPNTGELFF.